The clone carrying this T cell receptor beta chain has only a few counts. Trimming left V 0 bases short and J 4 bases short, with 6 bases between. This CDR3 contains 13 residues. Germline-derived CDR1 and CDR2 are SGHVS and FNYEAQ. This sample was taken from a study of cytomegalovirus exposure and HLA in healthy donors. This table comes from immunoSEQ multiplex PCR, and its TCRdb copy is limited to in-frame clones, with some not included. Here the sample spans some 170,000 clones, 86% being singletons. Specimen: PBMCs. The rearrangement joins TRBV7-6 to TRBJ1-1; no clear D gene. The TCR was taken from a man aged 25-40 years in good health and CMV-seropositive. CDR3: CASSLADGTEAFF. In DNA form, the CDR3 reads TGTGCCAGCAGCTTAGCGGACGGCACTGAAGCTTTCTTT. The variable domain in full, completed from reference TRBV7-6 and TRBJ1-1, reads GAGVSQSPRYKVTKRGQDVALRCDPISGHVSLYWYRQALGQGPEFLTYFNYEAQQDKSGLPNDRFSAERPEGSISTLTIQRTEQRDSAMYRCASSLADGTEAFFGQGTRLTVV.